These T cell receptor beta chains were read from a single sample in a study of OX40 agonist ivuxolimab in advanced cancers. TCRdb keeps only in-frame clones here, not all; method: immunoSEQ multiplex PCR. The data contain tens of thousands of clones, approximately 88% of them singletons. This specimen consisted of CD4+ or CD8+ T cells sorted from blood, obtained in a trial of the OX40 agonist ivuxolimab. The receptor set was obtained from an adult with an advanced solid tumor such as melanoma, head and neck, liver or kidney cancer. Each CDR3 is given with its conserved first and last residue. Fields, in order: J gene, V gene, D gene, CDR3 DNA, CDR3 protein. The D gene is left open where the match is weak.

j_call: TRBJ2-7
v_call: TRBV6-1
d_call: TRBD2
cdr3_nt: TGTGCCAGCAGTGAAGGGACTAGCGGGACCTACGAGCAGTACTTC
cdr3_aa: CASSEGTSGTYEQYF

j_call: TRBJ2-3
v_call: TRBV11-3
d_call: NA
cdr3_nt: TGTGCCAGCAGCTTAGATAACAGAGATACGCAGTATTTT
cdr3_aa: CASSLDNRDTQYF

j_call: TRBJ2-6
v_call: TRBV7-3
d_call: TRBD1
cdr3_nt: TGTGCCAGCAGCCCCCGAGGGGGCGCAGGTGGGGCCAACGTCCTGACTTTC
cdr3_aa: CASSPRGGAGGANVLTF

j_call: TRBJ1-4
v_call: TRBV5-5
d_call: TRBD1
cdr3_nt: TGTGCCAGCAGCCCGACCGGGACAGGAGATGAAAAACTGTTTTTT
cdr3_aa: CASSPTGTGDEKLFF

j_call: TRBJ1-1
v_call: TRBV7-2
d_call: NA
cdr3_nt: TGTGCCAGCAGCTTAGGACGGACTGAAGCTTTCTTT
cdr3_aa: CASSLGRTEAFF

j_call: TRBJ2-1
v_call: TRBV4-3
d_call: TRBD2
cdr3_nt: TGCGCCAGCAGCCATCGTCGACTAGCGGGCGCCGTCAGCTCCTACAATGAGCAGTTCTTC
cdr3_aa: CASSHRRLAGAVSSYNEQFF

j_call: TRBJ2-1
v_call: TRBV14
d_call: NA
cdr3_nt: TGTGCCAGCAGCGGGGACTTTGGCTCCTACAATGAGCAGTTCTTC
cdr3_aa: CASSGDFGSYNEQFF

j_call: TRBJ1-3
v_call: TRBV9
d_call: TRBD1
cdr3_nt: TGTGCCAGCAGCGTAGGCCAGGGGGCCTCGGGAAACACCATATATTTT
cdr3_aa: CASSVGQGASGNTIYF

j_call: TRBJ2-7
v_call: TRBV5-5
d_call: NA
cdr3_nt: TGTGCCAGCAGCAGGGAGGCCTCCTACGAGCAGTACTTC
cdr3_aa: CASSREASYEQYF

j_call: TRBJ2-7
v_call: TRBV9
d_call: NA
cdr3_nt: TGTGCCAGCAGCGTGGCCGGGACAAAGACCCCTACCTTTACCTACGAGCAGTACTTC
cdr3_aa: CASSVAGTKTPTFTYEQYF